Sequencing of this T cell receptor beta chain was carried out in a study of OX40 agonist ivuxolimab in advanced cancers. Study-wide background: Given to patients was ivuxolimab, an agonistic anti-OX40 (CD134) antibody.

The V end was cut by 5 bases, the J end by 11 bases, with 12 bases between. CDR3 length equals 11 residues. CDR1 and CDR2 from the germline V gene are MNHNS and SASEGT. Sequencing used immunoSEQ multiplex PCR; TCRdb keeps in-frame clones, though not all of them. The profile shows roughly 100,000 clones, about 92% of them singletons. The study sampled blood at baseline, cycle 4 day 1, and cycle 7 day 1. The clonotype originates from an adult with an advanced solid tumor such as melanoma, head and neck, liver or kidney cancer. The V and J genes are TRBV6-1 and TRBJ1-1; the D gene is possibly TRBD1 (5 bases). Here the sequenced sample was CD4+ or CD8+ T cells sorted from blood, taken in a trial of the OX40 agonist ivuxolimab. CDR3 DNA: TGTGCCAGCAGTAACCGCTGGGGGGCTTTCTTT. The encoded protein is CASSNRWGAFF.